This TCR beta chain was recovered during a study of T-cell memory formation after mild COVID-19. Study-wide results and limits: Some responding clones appeared in pre-infection memory, suggesting cross-reactive memory joined. Mainly in CM and EM were contracting CD4+ clones; CD8+ were in EMRA. Second-wave clones with a day 37 peak had unconfirmed SARS-CoV-2 specificity.

With regard to this clonotype: What it binds is not known.

TCRdb passed the 5' RACE reads through MiXCR, listing each CDR3 protein once. Found here are about 410,000 distinct CDR3 sequences, about a quarter of them singletons; the top ten hold roughly 13%. Per germline, CDR1 LGHNA and CDR2 YNFKEQ. Trimming shortened V by 0 bases and J by 5 bases, and 13 bases separated the two germline ends. CDR3 length equals 16 residues. Sequenced input: PBMCs or a T cell subset sorted from them (not recorded which). The rearrangement links TRBV4-2 to TRBJ1-4; weak D call: TRBD1 (6 bases). The receptor was isolated from an adult woman who had mild COVID-19 (a few samples of this study predate the infection). Cell type and time point are not known. CDR3 DNA sequence: TGTGCCAGCAGCCAAGACCTAGGACAGATAAATGAAAAACTGTTTTTT. Its protein is CASSQDLGQINEKLFF.